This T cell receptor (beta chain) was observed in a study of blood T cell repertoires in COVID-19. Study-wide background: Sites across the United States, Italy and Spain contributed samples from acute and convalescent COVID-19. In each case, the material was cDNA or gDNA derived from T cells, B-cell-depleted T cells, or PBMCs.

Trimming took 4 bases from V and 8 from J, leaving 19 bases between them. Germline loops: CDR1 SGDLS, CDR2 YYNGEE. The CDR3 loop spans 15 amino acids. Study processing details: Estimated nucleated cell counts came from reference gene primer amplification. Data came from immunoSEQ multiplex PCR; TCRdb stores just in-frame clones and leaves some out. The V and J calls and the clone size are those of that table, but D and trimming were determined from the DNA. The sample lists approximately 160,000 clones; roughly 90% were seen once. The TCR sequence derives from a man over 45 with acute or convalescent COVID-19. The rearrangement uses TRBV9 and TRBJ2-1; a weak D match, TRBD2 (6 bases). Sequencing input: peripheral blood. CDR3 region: CASSPLVSGYYEQFF. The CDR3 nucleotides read TGTGCCAGCAGCCCCCTCGTCAGCGGGTACTATGAGCAGTTCTTC.